The clone carrying this T cell receptor (beta chain) was detected once. What it binds is unknown. Other nucleotide sequences from this sample produce the same CDR3. This specimen belongs to a study of shared clonotypes between healthy human individuals. Notes on the study in general: The donor pool, a small one, limited the genetic and exposure-history diversity represented.

Germline CDR1 and CDR2: SGHRS and YFSETQ. V was shortened by 4 bases and J by 0 bases, with 8 bases between the two germline ends. This CDR3 is 14 amino acids long. Method: immunoSEQ multiplex PCR; TCRdb's copy keeps in-frame clones and lacks some. Here the sample spans about 1 million clones, about 75% being singletons. Participating donors were healthy, HIV-negative adults free of recent acute infections or vaccinations. The chain is built from TRBV5-1 and TRBJ1-3; D remains unclear. This clonotype originated in a man in his late teens or twenties in good health. Sequenced input: memory CD4+ T cells sorted from blood. Regarding subset: CD45RA-negative fraction. The CDR3 coding sequence is TGCGCCAGCAGCCCGGGGAACTCTGGAAACACCATATATTTT. Encoded protein: CASSPGNSGNTIYF.